This T cell receptor (beta chain) was sequenced during a study of blood T cell repertoires in COVID-19. This CDR3 has 16 amino acids. Germline V gives CDR1 SEHNR, CDR2 FQNEAQ (reference sequence). V dropped 5 bases and J dropped 0 bases, with 14 bases sitting between them. Here immunoSEQ multiplex PCR was the method, and the copy in TCRdb shows in-frame clones only, minus some. The table shows roughly 250,000 clones, with more than 85% occurring only once. The V gene is TRBV7-9, the J gene TRBJ2-1, with a weak D call TRBD2 (7 bases). This receptor was identified in a man aged 40-49 years who had recovered from COVID-19. Sequences were obtained from PBMCs or T cells enriched from blood (not recorded which). CDR3 sequence reads: CASSQGGAFSYNEQFF. In DNA, the CDR3 is TGTGCCAGCAGCCAAGGGGGGGCCTTCTCCTACAATGAGCAGTTCTTC.